The following is a T cell receptor beta chain sequence with its context. Antigen unknown. Isolated RNA was reverse transcribed into cDNA used as the sequencing template. Only in-frame clones appear in the TCRdb table, and some are missing; sequencing was by immunoSEQ multiplex PCR. The table lists about 140,000 clones, roughly 82% of them singletons. Treatment indicated: oral pan-JAK inhibitor, 5-10 mg twice daily. The sample originates from a study of CD8+ T cells in alopecia areata. Looking at the study overall: For the treated group, dosing was oral tofacitinib at 5 to 10 mg twice daily.

Trimming left V 6 bases short and J 5 bases short, with 8 bases between. CDR1 MNHEY and CDR2 SMNVEV come from the germline V gene (reference sequence). There are 12 residues in the CDR3. Study-wide points: The link between baseline CD8+ expansion and response remains uncertain with one nonresponder.

This sequence was found in a human donor with alopecia areata. The sequencing here drew on CD8+ T cells sorted from blood, taken at week 4, from a patient treated with tofacitinib. The V gene is TRBV27, the J gene TRBJ2-1; D ambiguous. CDR3 region: CASSLKNNEQFF. CDR3 nucleotides: TGTGCCAGCAGCCTGAAAAACAATGAGCAGTTCTTC.